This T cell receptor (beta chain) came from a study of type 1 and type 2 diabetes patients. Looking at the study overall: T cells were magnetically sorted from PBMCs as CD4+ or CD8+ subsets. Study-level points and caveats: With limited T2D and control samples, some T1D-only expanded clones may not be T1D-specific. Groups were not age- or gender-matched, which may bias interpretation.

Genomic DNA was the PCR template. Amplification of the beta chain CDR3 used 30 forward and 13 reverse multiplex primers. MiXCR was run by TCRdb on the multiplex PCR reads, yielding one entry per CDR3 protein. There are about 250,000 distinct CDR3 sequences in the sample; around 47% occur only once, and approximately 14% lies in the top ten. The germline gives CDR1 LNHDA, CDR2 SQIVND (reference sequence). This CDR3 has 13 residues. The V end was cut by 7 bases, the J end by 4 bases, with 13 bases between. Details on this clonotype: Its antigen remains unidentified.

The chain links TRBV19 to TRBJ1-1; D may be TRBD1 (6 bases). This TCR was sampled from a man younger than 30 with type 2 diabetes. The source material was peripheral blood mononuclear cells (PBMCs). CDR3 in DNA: TGTGCCAGTATGGTCAGGGGAATCACTGAAGCTTTCTTT. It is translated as CASMVRGITEAFF.